This T cell receptor beta chain was recorded in a study of T cells in Graves' hyperthyroidism and ophthalmopathy. With 5 bases removed from V and 6 bases from J, the gap between germline ends came to 11 bases. Germline loops: CDR1 DFQATT, CDR2 SNEGSKA (reference sequence). This CDR3 is 11 amino acids long. What was amplified from RNA transcripts were TCR beta CDR3 regions. TCR CDR3 regions were first amplified by RT-PCR with HTBI primers. TCRdb fed the multiplex PCR reads into MiXCR, producing one record per CDR3 protein. The sample carries fewer than 750,000 distinct CDR3 sequences, around 45% recorded once. This clonotype was seen at least ten times.

This TCR came from a woman between 18 and 29 years old with Graves' hyperthyroidism. The material sequenced was peripheral blood or thyroid tissue (not recorded which). The V and J genes are TRBV20-1 and TRBJ2-7, with D perhaps matching TRBD1 or TRBD2 (5 bases each). CDR3 sequence: CSAGDPPEQYF. CDR3 nucleotide sequence: TGCAGTGCTGGGGACCCTCCCGAGCAGTACTTC.